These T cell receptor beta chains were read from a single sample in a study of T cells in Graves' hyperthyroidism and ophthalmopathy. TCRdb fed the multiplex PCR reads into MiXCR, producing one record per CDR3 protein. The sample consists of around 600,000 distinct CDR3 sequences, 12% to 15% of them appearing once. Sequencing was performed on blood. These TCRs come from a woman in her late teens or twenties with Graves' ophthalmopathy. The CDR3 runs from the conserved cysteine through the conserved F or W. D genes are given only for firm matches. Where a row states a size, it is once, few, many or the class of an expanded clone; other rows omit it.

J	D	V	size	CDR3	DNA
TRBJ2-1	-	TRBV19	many	CASSISGDNNEQFF	TGTGCCAGTAGTATTTCCGGGGATAACAATGAGCAGTTCTTC
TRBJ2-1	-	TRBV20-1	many	CSANREYEQFF	TGCAGTGCTAACCGGGAGTATGAGCAGTTCTTC
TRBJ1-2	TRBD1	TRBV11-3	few	CASSLDPSGQEYRCYGYTF	TGTGCCAGCAGCTTAGATCCCTCGGGACAGGAGTATCGTTGCTATGGCTACACCTTC
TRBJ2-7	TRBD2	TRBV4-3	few	CASSQDPHLAGAHYEQYF	TGCGCCAGCAGCCAAGATCCCCATCTAGCGGGGGCCCACTACGAGCAGTACTTC
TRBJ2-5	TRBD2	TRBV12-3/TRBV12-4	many	CASSPAGGSASQETQYF	TGTGCCAGCAGCCCCGCGGGGGGGAGTGCGAGCCAAGAGACCCAGTACTTC
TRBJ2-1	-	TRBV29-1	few	CSVFGQWPYNEQFF	TGCAGCGTTTTCGGACAGTGGCCCTACAATGAGCAGTTCTTC
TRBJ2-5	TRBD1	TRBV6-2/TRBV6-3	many	CASSYSGQEETQYF	TGTGCCAGCAGTTACTCCGGACAGGAAGAGACCCAGTACTTC
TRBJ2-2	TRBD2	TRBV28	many	CASSLFLAGETGELFF	TGTGCCAGCAGTTTATTTTTGGCGGGAGAGACCGGGGAGCTGTTTTTT
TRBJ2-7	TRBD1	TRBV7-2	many	CASSRGTGTGFYEQYF	TGTGCCAGCAGCCGGGGCACCGGGACAGGATTCTACGAGCAGTACTTC
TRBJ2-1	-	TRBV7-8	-	CASSFPGVTNEQFF	TGTGCCAGCAGCTTCCCTGGGGTTACCAATGAGCAGTTCTTC
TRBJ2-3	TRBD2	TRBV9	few	CASSVLTSGRDTQYF	TGTGCCAGCAGCGTCCTGACTAGCGGGAGAGATACGCAGTATTTT
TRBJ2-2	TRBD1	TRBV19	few	CAGGTGTNTGELFF	TGTGCCGGGGGGACAGGGACAAACACCGGGGAGCTGTTTTTT
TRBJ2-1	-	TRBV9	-	CASSALGTGDVGGRDNEQFF	TGTGCCAGCAGCGCCCTGGGAACAGGGGACGTTGGCGGGAGAGACAATGAGCAGTTCTTC
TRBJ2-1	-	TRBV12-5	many	CASGLEGTYNEQFF	TGTGCTAGTGGTTTGGAGGGTACTTACAATGAGCAGTTCTTC
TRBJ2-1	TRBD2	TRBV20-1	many	CSARGGGTSGSPWNEQFF	TGCAGTGCTAGAGGGGGGGGGACTAGCGGGAGCCCCTGGAATGAGCAGTTCTTC
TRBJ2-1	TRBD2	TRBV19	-	CASSIASGGYNEQFF	TGTGCCAGTAGTATAGCTAGCGGGGGATACAATGAGCAGTTCTTC
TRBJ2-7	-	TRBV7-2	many	CASTNRPPHSYEQYF	TGTGCCAGCACCAATAGGCCCCCGCACTCCTACGAGCAGTACTTC
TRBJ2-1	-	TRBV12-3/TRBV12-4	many	CASSFWDNPPYNEQFF	TGTGCCAGCAGCTTCTGGGATAATCCCCCCTACAATGAGCAGTTCTTC
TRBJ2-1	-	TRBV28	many	CASSAAQDWVNEQFF	TGTGCCAGCAGTGCCGCGCAAGACTGGGTTAATGAGCAGTTCTTC
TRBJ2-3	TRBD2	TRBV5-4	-	CASSLLALRLAEPREDTQYF	TGTGCCAGCAGCTTGCTTGCCTTGCGACTAGCGGAACCTCGGGAGGATACGCAGTATTTT
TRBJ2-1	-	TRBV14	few	CASSQEKGHEQFF	TGTGCCAGCAGCCAAGAAAAGGGCCATGAGCAGTTCTTC
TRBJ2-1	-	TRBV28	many	CASRSGTLRFEGQFF	TGTGCCAGCAGATCCGGGACGCTCCGCTTTGAGGGGCAGTTCTTC
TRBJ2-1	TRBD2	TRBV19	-	CASSIVTGGTYNEQFF	TGTGCCAGTAGTATAGTGACGGGAGGGACCTACAATGAGCAGTTCTTC
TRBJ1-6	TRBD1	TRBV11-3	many	CASSLGQGLNSPLHF	TGTGCCAGCAGCCTCGGACAGGGACTCAATTCACCCCTCCACTTT
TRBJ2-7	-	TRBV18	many	CASSPRTPGEQYF	TGTGCCAGCTCACCTAGAACGCCGGGGGAGCAGTACTTC
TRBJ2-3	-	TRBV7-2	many	CASRPTLRDTQYF	TGTGCCAGCAGACCAACGTTAAGAGATACGCAGTATTTT
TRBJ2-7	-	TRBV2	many	CASSADSTRWPYEQYF	TGTGCCAGCAGCGCGGACTCCACCCGGTGGCCTTACGAGCAGTACTTC
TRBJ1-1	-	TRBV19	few	CASSTPRGNTEAFF	TGTGCCAGTAGTACCCCACGGGGGAACACTGAAGCTTTCTTT
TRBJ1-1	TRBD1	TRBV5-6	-	CASSSPGQGHTEAFF	TGTGCCAGCAGCTCTCCGGGACAGGGCCACACTGAAGCTTTCTTT
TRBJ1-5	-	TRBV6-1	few	CASSEPGYGGQPQHF	TGTGCCAGCAGTGAACCGGGGTATGGAGGTCAGCCCCAGCATTTT
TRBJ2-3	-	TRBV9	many	CASSVLSTDTQYF	TGTGCCAGCAGCGTACTTAGCACAGATACGCAGTATTTT
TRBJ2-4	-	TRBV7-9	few	CASRGTAGRLAKNIQYF	TGTGCCAGCAGGGGGACCGCAGGGAGGCTAGCCAAAAACATTCAGTACTTC
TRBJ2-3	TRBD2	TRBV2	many	CASSGGGLLTDTQYF	TGTGCCAGCAGTGGGGGGGGACTCCTCACAGATACGCAGTATTTT
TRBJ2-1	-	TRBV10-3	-	CAISVGDQQFF	TGTGCCATCAGTGTGGGGGATCAGCAGTTCTTC
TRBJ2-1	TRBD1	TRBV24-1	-	CATSDKTGEVGNEQFF	TGTGCCACCAGTGATAAGACAGGGGAAGTAGGGAATGAGCAGTTCTTC
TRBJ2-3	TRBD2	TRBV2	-	CASSEGLAGDGTDTQYF	TGTGCCAGCAGTGAGGGACTAGCGGGAGACGGCACAGATACGCAGTATTTT
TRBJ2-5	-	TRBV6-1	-	CASSLTTRLPQETQYF	TGTGCCAGCAGCCTTACGACTAGACTCCCACAAGAGACCCAGTACTTC